The rows below give T cell receptor beta chains drawn from one sample of a study of STAT3 mutations in large granular lymphocyte leukemia. Data came from immunoSEQ multiplex PCR; TCRdb stores just in-frame clones and leaves some out. The sample includes 8,300 or so clones, 91% of them seen just once. Sample: peripheral blood mononuclear cells. The receptors originated from a man between 50 and 59 years old with T-cell large granular lymphocyte leukemia. Some clones in this sample may be carry-over from other donors' samples. The CDR3 runs from the conserved cysteine through the conserved F or W. The D gene is left open where the match is weak. Clone size is shown for a subset of rows, as once, few, many or a class of expanded clone.

.	16	TRBV7-9	TRBJ2-3	.	CASSPPRTASTDTQYF	TGTGCCAGCAGCCCGCCCAGGACAGCTAGCACAGATACGCAGTATTTT
.	10	TRBV30	TRBJ1-2	.	CAWSVRGYTF	TGTGCCTGGAGTGTACGGGGCTACACCTTC
.	14	TRBV5-4	TRBJ2-2	.	CASSPRGNTGELFF	TGTGCCAGCAGCCCGAGGGGGAATACCGGGGAGCTGTTTTTT
TRBD1	15	TRBV5-1	TRBJ2-3	.	CASSARDRATDTQYF	TGCGCCAGCAGCGCCCGGGACAGGGCCACAGATACGCAGTATTTT
.	10	TRBV6-5	TRBJ2-7	.	CASGDYEQYF	TGTGCCAGCGGGGACTACGAGCAGTACTTC
TRBD1	14	TRBV7-9	TRBJ1-2	.	CASSGDRGGYGYTF	TGTGCCAGCAGCGGCGACAGGGGTGGATATGGCTACACCTTC
.	16	TRBV6-6	TRBJ2-4	.	CASSSAPTGLGNIQYF	TGTGCCAGCAGTAGCGCCCCTACAGGGTTGGGAAACATTCAGTACTTC
.	13	TRBV6-6	TRBJ2-7	few	CASSYSGLNEQYF	TGTGCCAGCAGTTACTCGGGGCTGAACGAGCAGTACTTC
.	15	TRBV5-4	TRBJ2-2	.	CASSLDAGLTGELFF	TGTGCCAGCAGCTTGGATGCGGGACTCACCGGGGAGCTGTTTTTT
.	14	TRBV7-9	TRBJ2-7	once	CASSLGAASYEQYF	TGTGCCAGCAGCTTAGGCGCAGCTTCCTACGAGCAGTACTTC
.	14	TRBV12-5	TRBJ2-1	.	CASGAEATYNEQFF	TGTGCTAGTGGTGCGGAGGCAACCTACAATGAGCAGTTCTTC
.	14	TRBV19	TRBJ1-1	.	CASSIPPWNTEAFF	TGTGCCAGTAGTATCCCTCCCTGGAACACTGAAGCTTTCTTT
.	12	TRBV5-8	TRBJ2-1	.	CASRSLANEQFF	TGTGCCAGCAGGTCACTAGCCAATGAGCAGTTCTTC
.	13	TRBV15	TRBJ1-1	.	CATSGAGGTEAFF	TGTGCCACCAGCGGAGCGGGGGGCACTGAAGCTTTCTTT
.	15	TRBV27	TRBJ1-5	.	CASSLSQGGNQPQHF	TGTGCCAGCAGTTTAAGCCAGGGCGGTAATCAGCCCCAGCATTTT
.	15	TRBV5-6	TRBJ1-4	.	CASSRETAKNEKLFF	TGTGCCAGCAGCCGAGAGACAGCCAAAAATGAAAAACTGTTTTTT
.	15	TRBV7-8	TRBJ1-5	.	CASSLGAGQNQPQHF	TGTGCCAGCAGCTTAGGGGCAGGTCAAAATCAGCCCCAGCATTTT
.	17	TRBV18	TRBJ1-5	.	CASSPQGRKNSNQPQHF	TGTGCCAGCTCACCCCAGGGACGGAAGAATAGCAATCAGCCCCAGCATTTT
.	13	TRBV12-5	TRBJ1-2	.	CASGLLSPYGYTF	TGTGCTAGTGGTTTGCTCTCGCCCTATGGCTACACCTTC
.	14	TRBV5-6	TRBJ1-5	.	CASSLFGSNQPQHF	TGTGCCAGCAGCTTGTTCGGCAGCAATCAGCCCCAGCATTTT
.	13	TRBV30	TRBJ1-3	.	CAWSVTSGNTIYF	TGTGCCTGGAGTGTAACTTCTGGAAACACCATATATTTT
.	16	TRBV9	TRBJ1-6	.	CASSVGAGNDNSPLHF	TGTGCCAGCAGCGTTGGGGCAGGGAACGATAATTCACCCCTCCACTTT
TRBD2	16	TRBV9	TRBJ2-3	.	CASSPRGGGVVVTQYF	TGTGCCAGCAGCCCGAGGGGCGGGGGGGTGGTGGTTACGCAGTATTTT
.	15	TRBV4-3	TRBJ2-7	.	CASSQDISRNYEQYF	TGCGCCAGCAGCCAAGATATTAGCCGTAACTACGAGCAGTACTTC
TRBD1	15	TRBV7-3	TRBJ2-7	.	CASSPGTGGSYEQYF	TGTGCCAGCAGCCCAGGGACAGGGGGATCGTATGAGCAGTACTTC
TRBD1	16	TRBV5-1	TRBJ1-1	.	CASSLGQGGLDTEAFF	TGCGCCAGCAGCTTGGGACAGGGGGGGTTGGACACTGAAGCTTTCTTT
.	14	TRBV11-3	TRBJ2-1	.	CASSPGASNNEQFF	TGTGCCAGCAGCCCAGGGGCCTCGAACAATGAGCAGTTCTTC
.	14	TRBV10-3	TRBJ2-5	.	CASSWGAGRETQYF	TGTGCCTCCTCCTGGGGCGCGGGACGGGAGACCCAGTACTTC
.	15	TRBV2	TRBJ1-5	once	CASSEGQGWVQPQHF	TGTGCCAGCAGTGAAGGCCAGGGATGGGTTCAGCCCCAGCATTTT
TRBD2	15	TRBV7-9	TRBJ2-7	.	CASSPSGAGSYEQYF	TGTGCCAGCAGCCCTAGTGGAGCGGGGTCCTACGAGCAGTACTTC
TRBD2	15	TRBV7-2	TRBJ2-3	.	CASSLEASGPDTQYF	TGTGCCAGCAGCTTAGAGGCTAGCGGGCCGGATACGCAGTATTTT
.	18	TRBV5-1	TRBJ1-6	.	CASSHISFLGNSNSPLHF	TGCGCCAGCAGCCACATAAGTTTCCTCGGGAACAGTAATTCACCCCTCCACTTT
.	16	TRBV11-2	TRBJ1-1	once	CASSLDLRLGRTEAFF	TGTGCCAGCAGCTTAGATCTCCGGCTGGGTCGGACTGAAGCTTTCTTT
TRBD1	15	TRBV7-8	TRBJ2-1	.	CASSLTGAAYNEQFF	TGTGCCAGCAGCCTCACAGGGGCCGCCTACAATGAGCAGTTCTTC
.	16	TRBV7-9	TRBJ1-4	.	CASSLGYSATNEKLFF	TGTGCCAGCAGCCTCGGTTACAGTGCAACTAATGAAAAACTGTTTTTT
TRBD1	16	TRBV7-3	TRBJ2-2	.	CASSQQGPLNTGELFF	TGTGCCAGCAGCCAACAGGGGCCTCTTAACACCGGGGAGCTGTTTTTT
.	13	TRBV14	TRBJ1-2	.	CASSQGYRYGYTF	TGTGCCAGCAGCCAGGGGTACCGCTATGGCTACACCTTC
TRBD2	15	TRBV5-1	TRBJ2-1	.	CASSSSGRAINEQFF	TGCGCCAGCAGCTCTAGCGGGAGGGCTATCAATGAGCAGTTCTTC
.	12	TRBV18	TRBJ2-7	.	CASSPSSYEQYF	TGTGCCAGCTCTCCCAGCTCCTACGAGCAGTACTTC
.	13	TRBV19	TRBJ1-5	.	CASSPPLNQPQHF	TGTGCCAGTAGTCCCCCTTTAAATCAGCCCCAGCATTTT
.	13	TRBV6-5	TRBJ2-2	.	CASSLRVAGELFF	TGTGCCAGCAGTCTCAGGGTCGCCGGGGAGCTGTTTTTT
.	16	TRBV5-4	TRBJ2-2	.	CASSFREVANTGELFF	TGTGCCAGCAGCTTTCGCGAGGTGGCGAACACCGGGGAGCTGTTTTTT
.	12	TRBV11-3	TRBJ2-7	.	CASSEGAYEQYF	TGTGCCAGCAGCGAGGGAGCCTACGAGCAGTACTTC
.	15	TRBV7-8	TRBJ1-6	.	CASSLDGVGNSPLHF	TGTGCCAGCAGCCTGGACGGAGTGGGGAATTCACCCCTCCACTTT
TRBD2	14	TRBV28	TRBJ2-7	once	CASSITSGRYEQYF	TGTGCCAGCAGTATAACTAGCGGGAGGTACGAGCAGTACTTC
.	15	TRBV6-5	TRBJ1-2	.	CASLPGRRENYGYTF	TGTGCCAGCCTACCCGGGCGACGGGAGAACTATGGCTACACCTTC
.	14	TRBV5-1	TRBJ1-1	.	CASSKDGGNTEAFF	TGCGCCAGCAGCAAAGACGGGGGGAACACTGAAGCTTTCTTT
.	12	TRBV19	TRBJ1-2	.	CASNQEEGGYTF	TGTGCCAGTAACCAGGAGGAAGGAGGCTACACCTTC
.	15	TRBV18	TRBJ2-5	.	CASSPPEGGMETQYF	TGTGCCAGCTCACCACCGGAGGGGGGAATGGAGACCCAGTACTTC